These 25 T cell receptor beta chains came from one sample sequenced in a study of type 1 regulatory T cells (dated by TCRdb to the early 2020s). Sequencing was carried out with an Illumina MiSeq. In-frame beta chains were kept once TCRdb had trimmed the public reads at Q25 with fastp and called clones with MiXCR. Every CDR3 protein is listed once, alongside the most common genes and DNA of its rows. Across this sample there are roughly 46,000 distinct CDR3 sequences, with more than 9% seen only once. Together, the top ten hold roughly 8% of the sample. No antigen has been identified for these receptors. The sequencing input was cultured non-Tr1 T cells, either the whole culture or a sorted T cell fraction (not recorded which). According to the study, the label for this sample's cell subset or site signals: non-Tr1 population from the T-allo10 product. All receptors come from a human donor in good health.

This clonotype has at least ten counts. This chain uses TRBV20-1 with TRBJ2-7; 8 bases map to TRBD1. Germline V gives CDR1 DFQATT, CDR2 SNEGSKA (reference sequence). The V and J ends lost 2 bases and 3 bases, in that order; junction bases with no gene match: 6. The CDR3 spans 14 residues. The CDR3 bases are TGCAGTGCTAGACAGACAGGGGATCGCTACGAGCAGTACTTC. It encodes CSARQTGDRYEQYF.

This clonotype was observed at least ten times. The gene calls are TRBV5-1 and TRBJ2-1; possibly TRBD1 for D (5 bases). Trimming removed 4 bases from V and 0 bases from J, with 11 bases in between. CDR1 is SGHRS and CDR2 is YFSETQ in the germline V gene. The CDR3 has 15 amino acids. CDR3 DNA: TGCGCCAGCAGCGGAACCAGGGTCTCCTACAATGAGCAGTTCTTC. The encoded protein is CASSGTRVSYNEQFF.

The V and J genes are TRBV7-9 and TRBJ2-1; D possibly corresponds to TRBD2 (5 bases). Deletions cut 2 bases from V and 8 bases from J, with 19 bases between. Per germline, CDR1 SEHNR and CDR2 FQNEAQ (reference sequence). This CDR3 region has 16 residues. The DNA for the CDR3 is TGTGCCAGCAGCTTACTAGGGAAAGGGAGTAGGGATGAGCAGTTCTTC. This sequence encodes CASSLLGKGSRDEQFF.

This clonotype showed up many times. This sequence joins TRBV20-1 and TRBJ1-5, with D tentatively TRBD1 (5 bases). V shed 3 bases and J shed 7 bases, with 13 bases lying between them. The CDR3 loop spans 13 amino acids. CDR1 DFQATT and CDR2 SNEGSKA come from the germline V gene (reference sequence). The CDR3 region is CSARSGAVQPQHF. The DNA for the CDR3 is TGCAGTGCTAGGTCTGGGGCGGTCCAGCCCCAGCATTTT.

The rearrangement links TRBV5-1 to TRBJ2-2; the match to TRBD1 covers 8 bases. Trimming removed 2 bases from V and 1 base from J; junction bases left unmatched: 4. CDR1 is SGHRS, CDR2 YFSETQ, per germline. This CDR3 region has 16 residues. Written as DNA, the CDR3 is TGCGCCAGCAGCTTTAACGGACAGGGGAACACCGGGGAGCTGTTTTTT. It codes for CASSFNGQGNTGELFF.

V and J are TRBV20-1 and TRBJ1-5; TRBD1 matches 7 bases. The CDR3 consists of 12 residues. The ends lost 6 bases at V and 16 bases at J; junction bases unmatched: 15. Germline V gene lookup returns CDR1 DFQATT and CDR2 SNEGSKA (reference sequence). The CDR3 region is CSATTPGQAQHF. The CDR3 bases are TGCAGTGCCACGACCCCTGGACAGGCTCAACATTTT.

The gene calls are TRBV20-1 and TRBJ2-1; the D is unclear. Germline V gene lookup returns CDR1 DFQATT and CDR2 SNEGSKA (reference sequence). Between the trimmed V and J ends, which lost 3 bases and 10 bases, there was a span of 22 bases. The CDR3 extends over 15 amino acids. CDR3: CSARGFLGSSLEQFF. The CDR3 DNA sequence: TGCAGTGCTAGGGGCTTTCTGGGATCCTCATTGGAGCAGTTCTTC.

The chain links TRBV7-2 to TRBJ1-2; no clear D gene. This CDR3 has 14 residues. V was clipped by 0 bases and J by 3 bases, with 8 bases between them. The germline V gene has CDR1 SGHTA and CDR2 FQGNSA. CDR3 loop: CASSLAQEYYGYTF. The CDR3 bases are TGTGCCAGCAGCTTAGCTCAGGAATACTATGGCTACACCTTC. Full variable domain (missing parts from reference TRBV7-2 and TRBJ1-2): GAGVSQSPSNKVTEKGKDVELRCDPISGHTALYWYRQSLGQGLEFLIYFQGNSAPDKSGLPSDRFSAERTGGSVSTLTIQRTQQEDSAVYLCASSLAQEYYGYTFGSGTRLTVV.

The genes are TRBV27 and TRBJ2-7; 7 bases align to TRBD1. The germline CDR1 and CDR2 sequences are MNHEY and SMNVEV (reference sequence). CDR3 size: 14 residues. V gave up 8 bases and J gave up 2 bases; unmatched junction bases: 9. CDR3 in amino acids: CASRYHRGAYEQYF. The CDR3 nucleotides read TGTGCCAGCCGATACCACAGGGGCGCCTACGAGCAGTACTTC.

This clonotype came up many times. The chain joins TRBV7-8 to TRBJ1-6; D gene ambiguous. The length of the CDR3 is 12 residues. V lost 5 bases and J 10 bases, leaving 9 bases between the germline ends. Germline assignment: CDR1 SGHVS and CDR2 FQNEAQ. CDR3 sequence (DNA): TGTGCCAGCAGCCTCCGTGGGTCACCCCTCCACTTT. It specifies CASSLRGSPLHF.

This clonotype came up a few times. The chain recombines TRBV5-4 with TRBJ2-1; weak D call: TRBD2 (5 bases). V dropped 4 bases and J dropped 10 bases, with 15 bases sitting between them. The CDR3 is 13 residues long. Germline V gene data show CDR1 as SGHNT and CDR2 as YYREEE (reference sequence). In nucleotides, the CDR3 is TGTGCCAGCAGCCGGGTCATGGGCGGGGAGCAGTTCTTC. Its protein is CASSRVMGGEQFF.

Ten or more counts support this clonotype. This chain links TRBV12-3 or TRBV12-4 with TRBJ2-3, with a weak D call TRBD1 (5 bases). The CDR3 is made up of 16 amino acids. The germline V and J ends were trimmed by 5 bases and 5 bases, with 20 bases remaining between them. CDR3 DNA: TGTGCCAGCAGTCCCAACGGACCCTGGGGCTTAGATACGCAGTATTTT. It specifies CASSPNGPWGLDTQYF.

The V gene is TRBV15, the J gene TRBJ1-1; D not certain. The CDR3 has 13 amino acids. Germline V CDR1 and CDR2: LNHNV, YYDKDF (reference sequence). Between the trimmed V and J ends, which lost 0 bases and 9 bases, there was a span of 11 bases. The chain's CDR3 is CATSRDTVQKAFF. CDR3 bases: TGTGCCACCAGCAGAGATACGGTCCAAAAAGCTTTCTTT.

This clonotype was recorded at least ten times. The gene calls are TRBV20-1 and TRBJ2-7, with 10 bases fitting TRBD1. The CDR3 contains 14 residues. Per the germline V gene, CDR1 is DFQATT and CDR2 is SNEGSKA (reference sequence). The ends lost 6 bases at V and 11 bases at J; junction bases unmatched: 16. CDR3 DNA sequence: TGCAGTGCGTTACCGGGACAGGGGCCGACGGGGAAGTACTTC. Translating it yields CSALPGQGPTGKYF.

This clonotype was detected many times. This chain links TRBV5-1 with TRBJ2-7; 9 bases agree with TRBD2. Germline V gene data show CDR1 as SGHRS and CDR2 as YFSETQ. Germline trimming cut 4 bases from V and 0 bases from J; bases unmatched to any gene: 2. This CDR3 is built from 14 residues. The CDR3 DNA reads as TGCGCCAGCAGCCCTAGCGGGACCTCCTACGAGCAGTACTTC. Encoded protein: CASSPSGTSYEQYF. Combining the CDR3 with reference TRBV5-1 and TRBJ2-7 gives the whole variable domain KAGVTQTPRYLIKTRGQQVTLSCSPISGHRSVSWYQQTPGQGLQFLFEYFSETQRNKGNFPGRFSGRQFSNSRSEMNVSTLELGDSALYLCASSPSGTSYEQYFGPGTRLTVT.

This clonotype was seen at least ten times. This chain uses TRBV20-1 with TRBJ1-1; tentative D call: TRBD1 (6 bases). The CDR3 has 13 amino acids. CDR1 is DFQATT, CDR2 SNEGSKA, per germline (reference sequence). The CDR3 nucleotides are TGCAGGCCGGGGGCTGGGACGGGCACTGAAGCTTTCTTT. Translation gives CRPGAGTGTEAFF.

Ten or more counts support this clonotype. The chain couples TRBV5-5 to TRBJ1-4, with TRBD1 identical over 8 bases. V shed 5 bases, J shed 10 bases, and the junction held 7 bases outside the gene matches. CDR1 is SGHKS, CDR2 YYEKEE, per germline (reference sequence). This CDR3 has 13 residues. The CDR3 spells CASRAGTGGKLFF. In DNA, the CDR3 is TGTGCCAGCAGAGCCGGGACAGGTGGAAAACTGTTTTTT.

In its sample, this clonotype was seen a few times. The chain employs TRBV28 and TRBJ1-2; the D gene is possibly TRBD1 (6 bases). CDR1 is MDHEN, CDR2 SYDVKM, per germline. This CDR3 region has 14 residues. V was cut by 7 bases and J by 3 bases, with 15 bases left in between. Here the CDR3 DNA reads TGTGCCAGCACCCGTTGGGGGCCCGACTATGGCTACACCTTC. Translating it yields CASTRWGPDYGYTF.

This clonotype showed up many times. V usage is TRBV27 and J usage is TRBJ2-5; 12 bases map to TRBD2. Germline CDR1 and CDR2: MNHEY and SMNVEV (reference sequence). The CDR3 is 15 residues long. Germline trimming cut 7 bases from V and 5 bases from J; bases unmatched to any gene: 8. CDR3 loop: CASNRLAGDSETQYF. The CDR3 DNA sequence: TGTGCCAGCAACCGACTAGCGGGAGATTCTGAGACCCAGTACTTC.

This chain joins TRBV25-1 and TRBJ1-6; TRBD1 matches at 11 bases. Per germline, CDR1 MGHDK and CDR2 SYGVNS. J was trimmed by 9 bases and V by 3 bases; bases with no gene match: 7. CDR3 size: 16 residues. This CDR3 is CASSDPGTGGSSPLHF. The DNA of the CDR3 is TGTGCCAGCAGTGACCCCGGGACAGGGGGAAGTTCACCCCTCCACTTT.

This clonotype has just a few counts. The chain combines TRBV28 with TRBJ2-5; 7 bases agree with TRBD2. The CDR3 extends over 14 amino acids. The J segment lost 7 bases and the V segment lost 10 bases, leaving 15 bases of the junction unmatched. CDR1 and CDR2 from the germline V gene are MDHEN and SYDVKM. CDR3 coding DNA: TGTGCCACTGGCGGGAGCCACCGGTGGGGGACCCAGTACTTC. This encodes CATGGSHRWGTQYF.

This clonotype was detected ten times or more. CDR3 amino acids: CASSLGFYSGNTIYF. The CDR3 DNA is TGTGCCAGCAGCTTAGGGTTTTACTCTGGAAACACCATATATTTT. This chain links TRBV7-2 with TRBJ1-3; D is unclear. V dropped 1 base and J dropped 0 bases, with 7 bases sitting between them. CDR1 is SGHTA and CDR2 is FQGNSA in the germline V gene. This CDR3 spans 15 amino acids.

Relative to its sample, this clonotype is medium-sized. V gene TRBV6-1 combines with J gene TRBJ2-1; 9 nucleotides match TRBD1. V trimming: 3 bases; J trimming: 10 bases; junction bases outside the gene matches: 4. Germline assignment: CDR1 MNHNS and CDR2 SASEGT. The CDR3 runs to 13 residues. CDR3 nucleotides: TGTGCCAGCAGTGACCTTGGGACAGGGGAGCAGTTCTTC. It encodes CASSDLGTGEQFF.

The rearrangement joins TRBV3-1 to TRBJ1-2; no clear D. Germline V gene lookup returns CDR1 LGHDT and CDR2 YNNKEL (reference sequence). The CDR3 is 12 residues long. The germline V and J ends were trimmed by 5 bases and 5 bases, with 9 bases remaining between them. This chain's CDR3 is CASSAEIYGYTF. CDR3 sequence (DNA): TGTGCCAGCAGCGCAGAAATTTATGGCTACACCTTC. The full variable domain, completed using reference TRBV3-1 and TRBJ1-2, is DTAVSQTPKYLVTQMGNDKSIKCEQNLGHDTMYWYKQDSKKFLKIMFSYNNKELIINETVPNRFSPKSPDKAHLNLHINSLELGDSAVYFCASSAEIYGYTFGSGTRLTVV.

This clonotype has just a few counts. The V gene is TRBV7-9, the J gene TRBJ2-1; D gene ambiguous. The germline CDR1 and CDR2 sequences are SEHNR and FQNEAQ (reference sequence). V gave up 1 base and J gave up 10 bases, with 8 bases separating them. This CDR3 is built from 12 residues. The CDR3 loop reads CASSLESAEQFF. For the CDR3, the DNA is TGTGCCAGCAGCTTAGAGTCGGCCGAGCAGTTCTTC.